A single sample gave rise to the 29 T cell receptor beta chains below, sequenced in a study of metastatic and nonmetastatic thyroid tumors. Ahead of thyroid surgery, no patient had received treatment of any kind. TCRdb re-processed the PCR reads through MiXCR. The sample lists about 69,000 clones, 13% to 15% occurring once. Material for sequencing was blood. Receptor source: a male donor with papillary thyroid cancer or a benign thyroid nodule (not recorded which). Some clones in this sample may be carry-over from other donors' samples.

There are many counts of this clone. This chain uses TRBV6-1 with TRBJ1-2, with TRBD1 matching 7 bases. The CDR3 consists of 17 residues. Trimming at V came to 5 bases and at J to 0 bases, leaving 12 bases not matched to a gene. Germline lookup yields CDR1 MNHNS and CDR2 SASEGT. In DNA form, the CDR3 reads TGTGCCAGCAGTCTTTGGACAGGATTAAAAGCTAACTATGGCTACACCTTC. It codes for CASSLWTGLKANYGYTF.

CDR3 nucleotides: TGTGCCAGCAGCTTGGTCGTCAGAGGGGCGCGGACCGGGGAGCTGTTTTTT. It codes for CASSLVVRGARTGELFF. The genes are TRBV5-4 and TRBJ2-2; D might be TRBD1 or TRBD2, each matching 5 bases. This CDR3 region has 17 residues. Germline V gives CDR1 SGHNT, CDR2 YYREEE (reference sequence). V lost 0 bases and J lost 5, with 17 bases in between.

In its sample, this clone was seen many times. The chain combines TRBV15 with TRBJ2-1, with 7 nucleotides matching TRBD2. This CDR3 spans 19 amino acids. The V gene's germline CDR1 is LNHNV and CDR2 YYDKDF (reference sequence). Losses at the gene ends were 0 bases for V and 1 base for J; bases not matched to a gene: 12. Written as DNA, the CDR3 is TGTGCCACCAGCAGAGATTGGGGGGAGGGAGGGAGTTCCTACAATGAGCAGTTCTTC. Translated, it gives CATSRDWGEGGSSYNEQFF.

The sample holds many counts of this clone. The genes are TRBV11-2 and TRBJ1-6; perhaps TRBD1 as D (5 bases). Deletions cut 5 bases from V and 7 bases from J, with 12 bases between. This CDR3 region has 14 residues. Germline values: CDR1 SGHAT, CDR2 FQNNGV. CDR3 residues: CASSHRDLNSPLHF. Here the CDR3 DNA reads TGTGCCAGCAGCCACCGGGACCTCAATTCACCCCTCCACTTT.

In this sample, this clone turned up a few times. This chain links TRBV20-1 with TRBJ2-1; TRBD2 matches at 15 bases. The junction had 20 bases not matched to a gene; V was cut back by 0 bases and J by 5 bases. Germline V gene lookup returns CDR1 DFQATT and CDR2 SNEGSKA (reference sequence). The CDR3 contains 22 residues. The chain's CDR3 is CSARDTTKDRTSGREGNNEQFF. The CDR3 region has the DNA TGCAGTGCTAGAGATACGACAAAAGACCGGACTAGCGGGAGGGAGGGTAACAATGAGCAGTTCTTC.

CDR3 region: CASSPSGFGAYEQYV. DNA of the CDR3: TGTGCCAGCAGTCCCAGCGGGTTCGGGGCTTACGAGCAGTACGTC. V gene TRBV6-2 or TRBV6-3 combines with J gene TRBJ2-7; possible D gene TRBD2, 6 bases. The V gene's germline CDR1 is MNHEY and CDR2 SVGEGT. The CDR3 has 15 residues. Between the trimmed V and J ends, which lost 5 bases and 4 bases, there was a span of 18 bases.

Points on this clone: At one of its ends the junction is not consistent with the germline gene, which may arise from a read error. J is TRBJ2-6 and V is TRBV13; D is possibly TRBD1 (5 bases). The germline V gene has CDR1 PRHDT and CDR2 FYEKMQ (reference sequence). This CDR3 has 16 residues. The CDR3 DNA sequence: TGTGCCAGCAGCTTAGCGTCGTGGTCTGGGGCCAACGTCCTTACTTTC. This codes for CASSLASWSGANVLTF.

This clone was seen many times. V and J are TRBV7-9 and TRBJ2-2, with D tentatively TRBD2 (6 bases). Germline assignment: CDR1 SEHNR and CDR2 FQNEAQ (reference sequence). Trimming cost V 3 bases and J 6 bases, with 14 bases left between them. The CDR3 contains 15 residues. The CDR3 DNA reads TGTGCCAGCAGCTTCGGGCGGGGCGGACCCGGGGAGCTGTTTTTT. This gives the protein CASSFGRGGPGELFF.

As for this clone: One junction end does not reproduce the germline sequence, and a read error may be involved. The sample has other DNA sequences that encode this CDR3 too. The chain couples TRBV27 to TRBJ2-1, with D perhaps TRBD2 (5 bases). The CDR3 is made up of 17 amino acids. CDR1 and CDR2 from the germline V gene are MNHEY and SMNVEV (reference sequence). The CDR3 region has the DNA TGTGCCAGCAGTTCGCCCCTTATTAGCGAAGTATACAATGAGCAGTTCTTT. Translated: CASSSPLISEVYNEQFF.

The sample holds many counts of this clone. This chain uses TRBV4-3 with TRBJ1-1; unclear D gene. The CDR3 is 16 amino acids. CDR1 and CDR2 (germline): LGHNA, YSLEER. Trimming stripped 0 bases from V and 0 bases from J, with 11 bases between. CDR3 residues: CASSQDAPVLNTEAFF. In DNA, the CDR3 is TGCGCCAGCAGCCAAGACGCCCCAGTTTTGAACACTGAAGCTTTCTTT.

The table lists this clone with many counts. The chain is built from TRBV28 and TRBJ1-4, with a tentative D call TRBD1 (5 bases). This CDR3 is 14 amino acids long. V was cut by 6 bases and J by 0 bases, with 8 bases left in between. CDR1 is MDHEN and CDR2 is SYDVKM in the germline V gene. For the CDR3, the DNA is TGTGCCAGCAGCGACAGTGCAACTAATGAAAAACTGTTTTTT. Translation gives CASSDSATNEKLFF. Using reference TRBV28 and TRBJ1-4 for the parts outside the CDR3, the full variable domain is DVKVTQSSRYLVKRTGEKVFLECVQDMDHENMFWYRQDPGLGLRLIYFSYDVKMKEKGDIPEGYSVSREKKERFSLILESASTNQTSMYLCASSDSATNEKLFFGSGTQLSVL.

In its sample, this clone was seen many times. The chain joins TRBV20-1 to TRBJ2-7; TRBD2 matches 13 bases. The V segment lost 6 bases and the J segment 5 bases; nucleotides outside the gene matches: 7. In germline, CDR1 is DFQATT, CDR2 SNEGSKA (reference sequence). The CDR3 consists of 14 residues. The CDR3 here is CSARTSGSINEQYF. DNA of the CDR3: TGCAGTGCGAGGACTAGCGGGAGTATCAACGAGCAGTACTTC.

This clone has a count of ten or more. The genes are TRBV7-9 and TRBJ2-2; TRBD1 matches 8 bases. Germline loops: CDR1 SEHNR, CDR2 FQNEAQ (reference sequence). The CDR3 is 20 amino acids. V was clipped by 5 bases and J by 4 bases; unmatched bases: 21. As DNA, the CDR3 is TGTGCCAGCAGCGGAAAAACCGCGGACAGGGCCCAACACGTCACCGGGGAGCTGTTTTTT. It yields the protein CASSGKTADRAQHVTGELFF.

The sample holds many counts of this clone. In DNA, the CDR3 is TGTGCCAGCAGCCCTGAAGGGGCCTATGGCTACACCTTC. Its translation is CASSPEGAYGYTF. V gene TRBV13 combines with J gene TRBJ1-2; D is possibly TRBD1 (5 bases). The germline V gene encodes CDR1 PRHDT and CDR2 FYEKMQ (reference sequence). The V gene lost 5 bases and the J gene lost 4 bases, with 11 bases spanning the gap. The CDR3 is 13 residues long.

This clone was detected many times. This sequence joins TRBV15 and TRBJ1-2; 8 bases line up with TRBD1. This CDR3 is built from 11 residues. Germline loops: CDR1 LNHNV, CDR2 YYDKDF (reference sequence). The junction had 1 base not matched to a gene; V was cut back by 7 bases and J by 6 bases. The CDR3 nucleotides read TGTGCCACCACAGGGGGCGATGGCTACACCTTC. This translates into CATTGGDGYTF.

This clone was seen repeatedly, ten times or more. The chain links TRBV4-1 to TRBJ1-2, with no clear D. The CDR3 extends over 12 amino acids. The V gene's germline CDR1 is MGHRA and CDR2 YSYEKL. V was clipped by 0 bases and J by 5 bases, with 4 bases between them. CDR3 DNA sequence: TGCGCCAGCAGCCAAGATCTTTATGGCTACACCTTC. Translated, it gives CASSQDLYGYTF.

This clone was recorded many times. The CDR3 DNA is TGCAGTGCCGGATTAGATAGACAGGGGCCCTACGAGCAGTACGTC. This translates into CSAGLDRQGPYEQYV. This chain uses TRBV20-1 with TRBJ2-7; 8 bases line up with TRBD1. This CDR3 is built from 15 residues. After removal of 6 bases from V and 2 bases from J, the junction contained 12 bases not matched to a gene. Germline-derived CDR1 and CDR2 are DFQATT and SNEGSKA (reference sequence).

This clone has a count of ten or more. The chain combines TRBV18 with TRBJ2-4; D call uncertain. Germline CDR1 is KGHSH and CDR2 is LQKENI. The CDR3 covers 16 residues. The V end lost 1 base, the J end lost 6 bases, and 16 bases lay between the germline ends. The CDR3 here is CASSPRAPRSGNIQYF. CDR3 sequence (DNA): TGTGCCAGCTCACCACGGGCTCCACGGAGTGGAAACATTCAGTACTTC.

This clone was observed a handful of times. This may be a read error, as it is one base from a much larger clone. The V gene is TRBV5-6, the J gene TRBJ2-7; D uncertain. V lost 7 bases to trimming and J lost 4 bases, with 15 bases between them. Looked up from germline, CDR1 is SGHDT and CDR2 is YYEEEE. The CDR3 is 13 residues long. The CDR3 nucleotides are TGTGCCAGCGCCGTTTTACATGGGTACGAGCAGTACTTC. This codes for CASAVLHGYEQYF.

The CDR3 spells CASSLAGTGSSYEQYF. The CDR3, as DNA: TGCGCCAGCAGCTTGGCCGGGACAGGGAGCTCCTACGAGCAGTACTTC. The genes are TRBV5-1 and TRBJ2-7; TRBD1 aligns across 9 bases. The CDR3 is 16 amino acids. Looked up from germline, CDR1 is SGHRS and CDR2 is YFSETQ. The V and J ends lost 0 bases and 0 bases, in that order; junction bases with no gene match: 4.

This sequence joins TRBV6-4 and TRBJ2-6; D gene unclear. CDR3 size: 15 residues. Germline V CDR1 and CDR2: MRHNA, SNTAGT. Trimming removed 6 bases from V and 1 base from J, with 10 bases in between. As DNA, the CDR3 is TGTGCCAGCAGCTACGGGCGTTCTGGGGCCAACGTCCTGACTTTC. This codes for CASSYGRSGANVLTF.

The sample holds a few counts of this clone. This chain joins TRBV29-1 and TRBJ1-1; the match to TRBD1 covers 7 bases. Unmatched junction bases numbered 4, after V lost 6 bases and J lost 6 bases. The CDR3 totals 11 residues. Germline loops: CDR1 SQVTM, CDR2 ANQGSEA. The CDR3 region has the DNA TGCAGCGTCCAGGGGGATGCTGAAGCTTTCTTT. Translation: CSVQGDAEAFF.

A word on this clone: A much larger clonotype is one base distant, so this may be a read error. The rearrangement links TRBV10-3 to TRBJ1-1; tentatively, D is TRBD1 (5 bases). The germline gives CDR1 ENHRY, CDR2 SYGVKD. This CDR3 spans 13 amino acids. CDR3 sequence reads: CAIRDTEDTESFF. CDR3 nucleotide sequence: TGTGCCATCAGGGATACTGAGGACACTGAATCTTTCTTT.

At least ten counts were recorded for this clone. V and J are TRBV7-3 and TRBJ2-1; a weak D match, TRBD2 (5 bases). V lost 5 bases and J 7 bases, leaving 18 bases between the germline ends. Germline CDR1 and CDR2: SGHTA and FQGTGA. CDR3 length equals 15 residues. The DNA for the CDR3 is TGTGCCAGCAGCCAAGTAGCAGGAGGTAATAATGAGCAGTTCTTC. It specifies CASSQVAGGNNEQFF.

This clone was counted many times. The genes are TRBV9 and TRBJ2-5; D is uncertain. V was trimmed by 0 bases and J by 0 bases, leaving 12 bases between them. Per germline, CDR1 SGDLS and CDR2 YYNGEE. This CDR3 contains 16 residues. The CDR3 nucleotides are TGTGCCAGCAGCGTAGGGGGTGGGGTCTACCAAGAGACCCAGTACTTC. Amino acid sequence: CASSVGGGVYQETQYF.

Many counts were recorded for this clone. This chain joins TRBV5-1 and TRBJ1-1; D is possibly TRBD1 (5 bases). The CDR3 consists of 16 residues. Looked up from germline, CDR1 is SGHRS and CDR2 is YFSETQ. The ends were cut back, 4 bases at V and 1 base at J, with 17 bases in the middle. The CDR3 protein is CASSLPGSQKNTEAFF. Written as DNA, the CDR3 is TGCGCCAGCAGCCTCCCAGGGTCTCAAAAGAACACTGAAGCTTTCTTT.

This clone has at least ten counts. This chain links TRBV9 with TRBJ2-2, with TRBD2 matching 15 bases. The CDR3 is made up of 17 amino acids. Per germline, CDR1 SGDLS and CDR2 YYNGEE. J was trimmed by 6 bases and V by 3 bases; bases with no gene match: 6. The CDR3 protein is CASSEGLAGGGAGELFF. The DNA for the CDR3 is TGTGCCAGCAGCGAGGGACTAGCGGGAGGAGGCGCCGGGGAGCTGTTTTTT.

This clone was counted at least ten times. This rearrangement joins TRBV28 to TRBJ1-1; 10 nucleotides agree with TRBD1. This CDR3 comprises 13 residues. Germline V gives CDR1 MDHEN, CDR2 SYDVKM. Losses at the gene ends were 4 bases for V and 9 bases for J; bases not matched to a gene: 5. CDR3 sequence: CASSYGTGAKAFF. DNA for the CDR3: TGTGCCAGCAGTTATGGGACAGGGGCTAAAGCTTTCTTT.

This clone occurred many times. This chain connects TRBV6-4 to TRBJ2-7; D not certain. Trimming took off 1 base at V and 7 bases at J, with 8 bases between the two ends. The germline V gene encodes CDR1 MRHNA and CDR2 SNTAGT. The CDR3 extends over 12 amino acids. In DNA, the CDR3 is TGTGCCAGCAGTGACTTCCCAGGTGAGCAGTACGTC. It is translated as CASSDFPGEQYV.